Listed here are 14 T cell receptor beta chains from one sample, sequenced in a study of T-cell memory formation after mild COVID-19 (dated by TCRdb to the early 2020s). The library was produced with 5' RACE. Reads for this sample came from an Illumina NovaSeq 6000. TCRdb reran the public reads through fastp at Q25 and MiXCR, keeping productive beta chains. For every CDR3 protein sequence, its rows merge into one entry that carries the most common genes and DNA. Present in this sample are approximately 570,000 distinct CDR3 sequences, more than 15% of which were seen just once. About 12% of the sample is taken by the ten largest. The sample was PBMCs or a T cell subset sorted from them (not recorded which). These TCRs come from an adult woman who had mild COVID-19 (a few samples of this study predate the infection). The sample titles of this study are shuffled in the database, so cell type and time point are left out; the donor was told from shared clones.

This clonotype came up a few times. The chain couples TRBV9 to TRBJ2-7; D may be TRBD1 or TRBD2 (6 bases each). From germline, CDR1 is SGDLS and CDR2 YYNGEE. Trimming shortened V by 3 bases and J by 2 bases, and 15 bases separated the two germline ends. The CDR3 consists of 15 residues. CDR3 sequence: CASSGGTNTPYEQYF. DNA of the CDR3: TGTGCCAGCAGCGGCGGGACAAATACCCCCTACGAGCAGTACTTC.

The chain couples TRBV3-1 to TRBJ2-4; the D is unclear. Trimming stripped 0 bases from V and 0 bases from J, with 6 bases between. CDR3 size: 15 residues. Germline V gene data show CDR1 as LGHDT and CDR2 as YNNKEL (reference sequence). The DNA of the CDR3 is TGTGCCAGCAGCCAAGAAACGGGAGCCAAAAACATTCAGTACTTC. It specifies CASSQETGAKNIQYF.

The chain employs TRBV3-1 and TRBJ2-2; D assignment may be TRBD1 or TRBD2 (5 bases each). Trimming removed 0 bases from V and 2 bases from J, with 10 bases in between. CDR3 length equals 16 residues. Germline V gene sequence: CDR1 LGHDT, CDR2 YNNKEL (reference sequence). The CDR3 DNA reads as TGTGCCAGCAGCCAAGATCTCGGGGCCAACACCGGGGAGCTGTTTTTT. This codes for CASSQDLGANTGELFF.

The V and J genes are TRBV24-1 and TRBJ2-1; a weak D match, TRBD1 (7 bases). Deletions cut 12 bases from V and 5 bases from J, with 34 bases between. The CDR3 runs to 19 residues. Germline CDR1 KGHDR, CDR2 SFDVKD. The CDR3, as DNA: TGTGCCCCCCAGTGGAGGGGGCGACCGCTGTATTCCCGCAACAATGAGCAGTTCTTC. Residues: CAPQWRGRPLYSRNNEQFF.

This rearrangement joins TRBV24-1 to TRBJ2-6; D perhaps matches TRBD1 (6 bases). Germline V gene lookup returns CDR1 KGHDR and CDR2 SFDVKD. Trimming removed 9 bases from V and 1 base from J, with 12 bases in between. The CDR3 loop spans 15 amino acids. CDR3 residues: CATSDRASGANVLTF. The CDR3 DNA reads as TGTGCCACCTCGGACAGAGCTTCTGGGGCCAACGTCCTGACTTTC.

The chain joins TRBV24-1 to TRBJ2-1; 10 bases agree with TRBD1. CDR1 is KGHDR, CDR2 SFDVKD, per germline. CDR3 length equals 17 residues. After removal of 5 bases from V and 8 bases from J, the junction contained 14 bases not matched to a gene. CDR3 coding DNA: TGTGCCACCAGTGGATACGCCGGGACAGGGGAGATTCATGAGCAGTTCTTC. Its translation: CATSGYAGTGEIHEQFF.

This clonotype has a handful of counts. The chain employs TRBV20-1 and TRBJ1-4, with D perhaps matching TRBD1 (5 bases). V lost 5 bases and J 8 bases, leaving 18 bases between the germline ends. Germline CDR1 reads DFQATT; CDR2 reads SNEGSKA (reference sequence). This CDR3 contains 14 residues. This CDR3 is CSAALSGTREKLFF. The CDR3 nucleotides read TGCAGTGCTGCACTTTCCGGGACGAGGGAAAAACTGTTTTTT.

Note on this clonotype: One end of the junction does not line up with germline, which may come from a read error. The chain combines TRBV6-5 with TRBJ2-7, with TRBD2 matching 13 bases. Germline assignment: CDR1 MNHEY and CDR2 SVGAGI. The CDR3 is made up of 15 amino acids. This CDR3 is CASSRGLAGTYEKYF. The DNA of the CDR3 is TGTGCCAGCAGCCGGGGACTAGCGGGAACCTACGAGAAGTACTTC.

A few counts support this clonotype. The V gene is TRBV4-3, the J gene TRBJ2-3; D gene uncertain. Germline V gene sequence: CDR1 LGHNA, CDR2 YSLEER. Deletions cut 5 bases from V and 1 base from J, with 10 bases between. The CDR3 loop spans 14 amino acids. The CDR3: CASSYTSGTDTQYF. The CDR3 DNA sequence: TGCGCCAGCAGCTACACCTCGGGCACAGATACGCAGTATTTT.

This clonotype was seen more than once but under ten times. This chain connects TRBV7-2 to TRBJ2-3; D uncertain. The CDR3 totals 14 residues. Deletions cut 4 bases from V and 5 bases from J, with 13 bases between. From germline, CDR1 is SGHTA and CDR2 FQGNSA. This CDR3 reads CASSYTKARDTQYF. As DNA, the CDR3 is TGTGCCAGCAGCTACACCAAGGCCCGAGATACGCAGTATTTT. The whole variable domain, remainder taken from reference TRBV7-2 and TRBJ2-3, is GAGVSQSPSNKVTEKGKDVELRCDPISGHTALYWYRQSLGQGLEFLIYFQGNSAPDKSGLPSDRFSAERTGGSVSTLTIQRTQQEDSAVYLCASSYTKARDTQYFGPGTRLTVL.

The sample holds a few counts of this clonotype. The chain combines TRBV4-2 with TRBJ2-1; possibly TRBD1 or TRBD2 for D (5 bases each). V was pared by 0 bases and J by 2 bases, with 17 bases between. Per germline, CDR1 LGHNA and CDR2 YNFKEQ. The CDR3 contains 18 residues. As DNA, the CDR3 is TGTGCCAGCAGCCAAGAAGGAGGACGTGGGGGAACCTACAATGAGCAGTTCTTC. It is translated as CASSQEGGRGGTYNEQFF.

The V and J genes are TRBV24-1 and TRBJ2-3; D unresolved. Trimming left V 5 bases short and J 0 bases short, with 11 bases between. The CDR3 runs to 15 residues. Germline loops: CDR1 KGHDR, CDR2 SFDVKD. The CDR3: CATSVGVPSTDTQYF. The CDR3 region has the DNA TGTGCCACCAGTGTCGGCGTTCCTAGCACAGATACGCAGTATTTT.

The V and J genes are TRBV28 and TRBJ1-5; D remains ambiguous. The V and J ends lost 4 bases and 10 bases respectively, with 17 bases between them. Germline V lookup: CDR1 MDHEN, CDR2 SYDVKM. The CDR3 covers 14 residues. CDR3 residues: CASSSASVSRPQHF. CDR3 nucleotide sequence: TGTGCCAGCAGTTCGGCGTCAGTCTCTCGTCCCCAGCATTTT.

This clonotype was recorded a few times. The V gene is TRBV11-2, the J gene TRBJ2-7, with D perhaps matching TRBD1 (5 bases). The CDR3 has 16 amino acids. V was trimmed by 1 base and J by 2 bases, leaving 15 bases between them. The germline gives CDR1 SGHAT, CDR2 FQNNGV. The CDR3: CASSLVATGPTYEQYF. The DNA of the CDR3 is TGTGCCAGCAGCTTAGTCGCCACAGGACCTACCTACGAGCAGTACTTC. The full variable domain, rest sourced from reference TRBV11-2 and TRBJ2-7, is EAGVAQSPRYKIIEKRQSVAFWCNPISGHATLYWYQQILGQGPKLLIQFQNNGVVDDSQLPKDRFSAERLKGVDSTLKIQPAKLEDSAVYLCASSLVATGPTYEQYFGPGTRLTVT.